Shown below are 17 T cell receptor beta chains from a single sample sequenced in a study of regulatory T cells in long-lasting Graves disease. Building of the TCR beta libraries involved iRepertoire HTBI primers and Arm-PCR of CDR3 regions. TCRdb independently ran MiXCR on the multiplex PCR reads; one entry per CDR3 protein. The data show about 530,000 distinct CDR3 sequences, with roughly 15% seen just once and approximately 25% held by the top ten. The time point is: newly diagnosed GD, antithyroid drugs for less than 3 months. Construction of the TCR library relied on RNA isolated from PBMCs. The data were also submitted as part of a second study, on T cells in Graves' hyperthyroidism and ophthalmopathy.

Sequenced material: peripheral blood mononuclear cells (PBMCs), taken at new diagnosis, from a patient treated with antithyroid drugs. These receptors were obtained from a woman aged 35-65 years with Graves disease.

The chain couples TRBV2 to TRBJ2-1; tentative D call: TRBD2 (6 bases). Germline CDR1 and CDR2: SNHLY and FYNNEI. V was clipped by 6 bases and J by 0 bases, with 18 bases between them. CDR3 size: 17 residues. The CDR3 bases are TGTGCCAGCAGACTCCTTACTAGCCCCTACTCCTACAATGAGCAGTTCTTC. Its protein is CASRLLTSPYSYNEQFF.

Of note for this clonotype: A much larger clone differs from this one at a single base, so this may be a read error. The CDR3 reads CASTTLEGTYNEQFF. The CDR3 DNA follows: TGTGCCAGCACTACTCTAGAGGGAACCTACAATGAGCAGTTCTTC. V is TRBV4-2 and J is TRBJ2-1, with D maybe TRBD2 (5 bases). The CDR3 contains 15 residues. Germline-derived CDR1 and CDR2 are LGHNA and YNFKEQ. Trimming pared 7 bases from V and 2 bases from J, leaving 15 bases between.

This clonotype was found many times. The chain has TRBV24-1 and TRBJ2-3, with a tentative D call TRBD2 (6 bases). The CDR3 extends over 15 amino acids. The germline V gene has CDR1 KGHDR and CDR2 SFDVKD. V was clipped by 5 bases and J by 0 bases, with 11 bases between them. In DNA form, the CDR3 reads TGTGCCACCAGTGGTGGAGGGGCTAGCACAGATACGCAGTATTTT. Protein sequence: CATSGGGASTDTQYF.

CDR3 sequence reads: CASSARGTDTQYF. CDR3 DNA: TGTGCCAGCTCCGCCCGGGGTACAGATACGCAGTATTTT. The chain is built from TRBV18 and TRBJ2-3; the D gene is possibly TRBD2 (5 bases). The CDR3 loop spans 13 amino acids. V was pared by 6 bases and J by 3 bases, with 10 bases between. CDR1 is KGHSH and CDR2 is LQKENI in the germline V gene.

This clonotype was counted ten times or more. This chain links TRBV11-2 with TRBJ1-3; 9 bases map to TRBD1. J gave up 8 bases and V 5 bases, and 7 bases lay outside the gene matches. Germline V gene data show CDR1 as SGHAT and CDR2 as FQNNGV. CDR3 size: 14 residues. This CDR3 is CASSHRDRVDTIYF. CDR3 nucleotides: TGTGCCAGCAGCCACCGGGACAGGGTTGACACCATATATTTT.

The CDR3 DNA sequence: TGCGCCAGCACTGAAGGGGGATCTGGGGCCAACGTCCTGACTTTC. This codes for CASTEGGSGANVLTF. V usage is TRBV5-1 and J usage is TRBJ2-6; weak D call: TRBD1 (6 bases). In germline, CDR1 is SGHRS, CDR2 YFSETQ. V shed 6 bases and J shed 1 base, with 11 bases lying between them. There are 15 residues in the CDR3. The whole variable domain, remainder taken from reference TRBV5-1 and TRBJ2-6, is KAGVTQTPRYLIKTRGQQVTLSCSPISGHRSVSWYQQTPGQGLQFLFEYFSETQRNKGNFPGRFSGRQFSNSRSEMNVSTLELGDSALYLCASTEGGSGANVLTFGAGSRLTVL.

This clonotype was seen a few times. The chain is built from TRBV10-3 and TRBJ2-1, with D possibly TRBD1 on 6 matching bases. The V end was cut by 4 bases, the J end by 3 bases, with 13 bases between. Germline CDR1 and CDR2: ENHRY and SYGVKD. This CDR3 region has 15 residues. CDR3 in DNA: TGTGCCATCAGTGGTCGAGAGGACAGCTACAATGAGCAGTTCTTC. Translating it yields CAISGREDSYNEQFF.

There are many counts of this clonotype. This sequence joins TRBV2 and TRBJ2-7; no reliable D call. CDR1 SNHLY and CDR2 FYNNEI come from the germline V gene. Trimming left V 5 bases short and J 0 bases short, with 8 bases between. The CDR3 consists of 13 residues. CDR3 sequence reads: CASSTFSSYEQYF. The CDR3 DNA follows: TGTGCCAGCAGTACATTTAGCTCCTACGAGCAGTACTTC. The full variable domain, rest sourced from reference TRBV2 and TRBJ2-7, is EPEVTQTPSHQVTQMGQEVILRCVPISNHLYFYWYRQILGQKVEFLVSFYNNEISEKSEIFDDQFSVERPDGSNFTLKIRSTKLEDSAMYFCASSTFSSYEQYFGPGTRLTVT.

Many counts were recorded for this clonotype. The chain carries TRBV6-2 or TRBV6-3 and TRBJ1-3; 7 nucleotides line up with TRBD1. V was pared by 5 bases and J by 3 bases, with 7 bases of the junction left unmatched. The CDR3 runs 15 residues. Germline V gives CDR1 MNHEY, CDR2 SVGEGT. The CDR3 nucleotides are TGTGCCAGCAGTGAAAGGACAGGAAGTGGAAACACCATATATTTT. It specifies CASSERTGSGNTIYF.

This rearrangement joins TRBV10-3 to TRBJ1-1, with a tentative D call TRBD1 (5 bases). The CDR3 runs 11 residues. CDR1 ENHRY and CDR2 SYGVKD come from the germline V gene. The V and J ends lost 10 bases and 3 bases respectively, with 9 bases between them. CDR3 nucleotides: TGTGCCACCATCAGGGACACTGAAGCTTTCTTT. Protein sequence: CATIRDTEAFF.

This clonotype was counted many times. The chain has TRBV7-9 and TRBJ2-2; the match to TRBD2 covers 13 bases. Per the germline V gene, CDR1 is SEHNR and CDR2 is FQNEAQ (reference sequence). V gave up 6 bases and J gave up 4 bases; unmatched junction bases: 11. There are 18 residues in the CDR3. As DNA, the CDR3 is TGTGCCAGCAGTCCGGGACTAGCGGGGTCCCGCGGCACCGGGGAGCTGTTTTTT. As protein: CASSPGLAGSRGTGELFF.

This clonotype occurred many times. The chain combines TRBV19 with TRBJ1-5; perhaps TRBD1 as D (6 bases). V was clipped by 7 bases and J by 5 bases, with 18 bases between them. The germline V gene encodes CDR1 LNHDA and CDR2 SQIVND (reference sequence). This CDR3 has 15 amino acids. CDR3 protein: CASTLWSGGHQPQHF. DNA for the CDR3: TGTGCCAGTACCTTATGGTCGGGGGGCCATCAGCCCCAGCATTTT.

The rearrangement links TRBV11-3 to TRBJ2-1; 7 bases align to TRBD2. The DNA matches TRBJ2-5 better at its end, which makes the J call doubtful. CDR3 length: 15 residues. Germline V gene data show CDR1 as SGHNT and CDR2 as YENEEA. The CDR3 sequence is CASSLGSTGGETQYF. DNA of the CDR3: TGTGCCAGCAGCTTAGGCTCGACGGGAGGAGAGACCCAGTACTTC.

This chain's CDR3 is CASRAPPGDPTNEKLFF. CDR3 nucleotides: TGTGCCAGCAGAGCGCCGCCAGGGGATCCAACTAATGAAAAACTGTTTTTT. V usage is TRBV28 and J usage is TRBJ1-4, with a weak D call TRBD1 (6 bases). V was trimmed by 6 bases and J by 0 bases, leaving 17 bases between them. The germline gives CDR1 MDHEN, CDR2 SYDVKM. The CDR3 spans 17 residues.

Comment on this clonotype: Being one base from a much bigger clone, this may be a read error. The V and J genes are TRBV12-3 or TRBV12-4 and TRBJ1-6; tentatively, D is TRBD1 (6 bases). V lost 7 bases, J lost 7 bases, and 14 bases lay in between. This CDR3 spans 14 amino acids. As DNA, the CDR3 is TGTGCCAGCAAGGCGGTGGGGGCGAATTCACCCCTCCACTTT. It yields the protein CASKAVGANSPLHF.

This clonotype was detected many times. The chain is built from TRBV12-3 or TRBV12-4 and TRBJ1-3; no firm D call. The CDR3 has 12 amino acids. The V end was cut by 8 bases, the J end by 0 bases, with 5 bases between. The CDR3 is CASRFSGNTIYF. The CDR3 DNA reads as TGTGCCAGCCGCTTCTCTGGAAACACCATATATTTT.

This clonotype has a count of ten or more. The V and J genes are TRBV19 and TRBJ1-5; no clear D. The CDR3 length is 16 residues. Between the trimmed V and J ends, which lost 0 bases and 6 bases, there was a span of 15 bases. Germline loops: CDR1 LNHDA, CDR2 SQIVND (reference sequence). The CDR3 sequence is CASSIDRGQLPQPQHF. CDR3 in DNA: TGTGCCAGTAGTATAGATCGCGGCCAGTTGCCTCAGCCCCAGCATTTT.